These T cell receptor beta chains were read from a single sample in a study of PD-1 blockade in mismatch repair-deficient tumors. Assay: immunoSEQ multiplex PCR; the TCRdb copy retains only in-frame clones and omits some. This repertoire shows around 100,000 clones, 65% to 80% found once; its top ten account for about 5.1%. The source material was peripheral blood, sampled 60 weeks after starting pembrolizumab. The source is an adult with mismatch repair-deficient cancer. CDR3s include the opening cysteine and the closing phenylalanine or tryptophan. Each record gives: V gene, D gene, J gene, clone size, CDR3 protein, CDR3 DNA. The D gene is left open where the match is weak. The size of a clone is reported for some rows only, either as once, few or many, or as a class for expanded clones.

>TRBV19|.|TRBJ1-4|.
CASSYRDGATNEKLFF
TGTGCCAGTAGTTACAGGGATGGGGCAACTAATGAAAAACTGTTTTTT
>TRBV5-6|.|TRBJ1-2|.
CASSLPGQGTTNYGYTF
TGTGCCAGCAGCCTCCCCGGGCAGGGGACTACTAACTATGGCTACACCTTC
>TRBV6-1|TRBD2|TRBJ2-1|.
CASSDLSGGPDNEQFF
TGTGCCAGCAGTGATCTCTCGGGAGGGCCCGACAATGAGCAGTTCTTC
>TRBV7-2|.|TRBJ1-1|.
CASSSILNTEAFF
TGTGCCAGCAGCTCGATATTGAACACTGAAGCTTTCTTT
>TRBV19|TRBD2|TRBJ2-7|.
CASSMWLADSYEQYF
TGTGCCAGTAGTATGTGGCTAGCGGACTCCTACGAGCAGTACTTC
>TRBV27|.|TRBJ1-2|.
CASSSGTRNYGYTF
TGTGCCAGCAGTTCCGGGACACGTAACTATGGCTACACCTTC
>TRBV19|.|TRBJ1-1|.
CASSFSKNTEAFF
TGTGCCAGTAGTTTCTCCAAGAACACTGAAGCTTTCTTT
>TRBV6-6|.|TRBJ1-2|.
CASETDGNYGYTF
TGTGCCAGCGAAACGGACGGTAACTATGGCTACACCTTC
>TRBV12-5|TRBD1|TRBJ1-1|.
CASGLVLGKGQGAGAFF
TGTGCTAGTGGTTTGGTACTAGGGAAGGGACAGGGGGCGGGAGCTTTCTTT
>TRBV11-2|.|TRBJ2-1|.
CASSSGTVSYNEQFF
TGTGCCAGCAGCTCCGGGACCGTCTCCTACAATGAGCAGTTCTTC
>TRBV6-6|TRBD1|TRBJ2-3|once
CASRMTGGETDTQYF
TGTGCCAGCAGGATGACAGGGGGCGAGACAGATACGCAGTATTTT
>TRBV7-8|.|TRBJ2-5|.
CASSLRAGRSQETQYF
TGTGCCAGCAGCTTAAGAGCGGGCCGCTCCCAAGAGACCCAGTACTTC
>TRBV6-1|TRBD1|TRBJ1-2|.
CASIPGQPYGYTF
TGTGCCAGCATCCCGGGACAGCCCTATGGCTACACCTTC
>TRBV5-1|.|TRBJ2-3|.
CASSLYDDSTDTQYF
TGCGCCAGCAGCTTGTATGACGATTCCACAGATACGCAGTATTTT
>TRBV30|.|TRBJ1-1|.
CAWSHRTANTEAFF
TGTGCCTGGAGTCACAGGACCGCGAACACTGAAGCTTTCTTT
>TRBV27|.|TRBJ2-3|.
CASSPAASRDTQYF
TGTGCCAGCAGTCCAGCGGCCTCAAGGGATACGCAGTATTTT
>TRBV19|.|TRBJ1-3|.
CASLSRTDTIYF
TGTGCCAGTTTATCCAGGACTGACACCATATATTTT
>TRBV7-9|TRBD1|TRBJ2-7|.
CASSKTGTGDYEQYF
TGTGCCAGCAGCAAAACCGGGACAGGGGACTACGAGCAGTACTTC
>TRBV6-4|.|TRBJ2-2|.
CASSPPRIGELFF
TGTGCCAGCAGTCCCCCGAGGATAGGGGAGCTGTTTTTT
>TRBV6-5|TRBD1|TRBJ1-1|.
CASRYTGGTEAFF
TGTGCCAGCAGGTATACAGGGGGGACTGAAGCTTTCTTT
>TRBV14|.|TRBJ1-1|few
CASSQALGGFTEAFF
TGTGCCAGCAGCCAAGCGCTTGGGGGGTTCACTGAAGCTTTCTTT
>TRBV19|TRBD2|TRBJ2-4|.
CASKLGGGQANIQYF
TGTGCCAGTAAACTCGGCGGGGGGCAGGCAAACATTCAGTACTTC
>TRBV29-1|TRBD1|TRBJ2-2|once
CSASLGQGAEGGELFF
TGCAGCGCAAGCCTGGGACAGGGGGCGGAAGGCGGGGAGCTGTTTTTT
>TRBV5-1|.|TRBJ1-1|.
CASSLVGPPNTEAFF
TGCGCCAGCAGCTTGGTAGGCCCGCCGAACACTGAAGCTTTCTTT
>TRBV4-1|.|TRBJ2-3|.
CASTRQTGLVPTDTQYF
TGCGCCAGCACCAGGCAGACGGGCTTGGTTCCGACAGATACGCAGTATTTT
>TRBV9|.|TRBJ2-1|.
CASSVALTTRGINNEQFF
TGTGCCAGCAGCGTAGCTCTTACTACTCGCGGAATAAACAATGAGCAGTTCTTC
>TRBV7-9|TRBD1|TRBJ1-4|.
CASSLGQGGEEKLFF
TGTGCCAGCAGCTTGGGACAGGGAGGGGAGGAAAAACTGTTTTTT
>TRBV6-1|TRBD1|TRBJ2-5|.
CASSDPLLDRVETQYF
TGTGCCAGCAGTGACCCTCTATTAGACAGGGTTGAGACCCAGTACTTC
>TRBV14|TRBD1|TRBJ2-2|.
CASSQGTGGAGAGELFF
TGTGCCAGCAGCCAGGGGACAGGGGGCGCCGGAGCCGGGGAGCTGTTTTTT
>TRBV28|TRBD1|TRBJ1-1|.
CASSMTGGLDTEAFF
TGTGCCAGCAGTATGACAGGGGGCTTAGACACTGAAGCTTTCTTT
>TRBV7-9|.|TRBJ2-3|.
CASSLESRVSDTQYF
TGTGCCAGCAGCTTAGAGTCCAGGGTTTCAGATACGCAGTATTTT
>TRBV5-4|.|TRBJ1-2|.
CASSLIGGAPHGYTF
TGTGCCAGCAGCTTGATCGGGGGCGCGCCCCATGGCTACACCTTC
>TRBV6-1|.|TRBJ1-5|.
CASSEFLGAYSNQPQHF
TGTGCCAGCAGTGAGTTTTTGGGAGCCTATAGCAATCAGCCCCAGCATTTT
>TRBV6-1|TRBD2|TRBJ2-1|few
CASSEVSTSGGNEQFF
TGTGCCAGCAGTGAAGTATCAACTAGCGGGGGCAATGAGCAGTTCTTC
>TRBV27|.|TRBJ2-7|few
CASSPNRYEQYF
TGTGCCAGCAGTCCCAACCGTTACGAGCAGTACTTC
>TRBV7-9|TRBD2|TRBJ2-1|once
CASSSIAGIAEQFF
TGTGCCAGCAGCTCCATAGCGGGAATTGCTGAGCAGTTCTTC
>TRBV18|TRBD1|TRBJ2-5|.
CASSRTGVEETQYF
TGTGCCAGCTCACGGACAGGGGTCGAAGAGACCCAGTACTTC
>TRBV5-1|TRBD2|TRBJ2-3|.
CASSSSSGSTDTQYF
TGCGCCAGCAGTTCTTCTAGCGGGAGCACAGATACGCAGTATTTT
>TRBV7-6|.|TRBJ2-3|.
CASSLIGGTSTDTQYF
TGTGCCAGCAGCTTAATCGGAGGTACTAGCACAGATACGCAGTATTTT
>TRBV7-2|.|TRBJ1-1|.
CASSLAKWAAFF
TGTGCCAGCAGCTTAGCCAAATGGGCAGCTTTCTTT
>TRBV12-5|TRBD1|TRBJ2-1|.
CASVPGQGYNEQFF
TGTGCTAGTGTCCCGGGACAGGGTTACAATGAGCAGTTCTTC
>TRBV7-2|TRBD2|TRBJ2-3|.
CASSPGLAVSTDTQYF
TGTGCCAGCAGCCCGGGACTAGCGGTTAGCACAGATACGCAGTATTTT
>TRBV27|.|TRBJ2-1|once
CASSFGRSDYNEQFF
TGTGCCAGCAGTTTTGGACGGAGCGACTACAATGAGCAGTTCTTC
>TRBV19|TRBD2|TRBJ2-1|.
CASSLTTKIAGATYNEQFF
TGTGCCAGTAGTCTTACCACCAAAATAGCGGGAGCAACCTACAATGAGCAGTTCTTC
>TRBV4-2|.|TRBJ2-7|.
CASESRNSYEQYF
TGTGCCAGCGAAAGCAGGAATTCCTACGAGCAGTACTTC
>TRBV11-2|.|TRBJ2-7|few
CASSLMWSSYEQYF
TGTGCCAGCAGCTTAATGTGGAGCTCCTACGAGCAGTACTTC
>TRBV18|.|TRBJ2-7|.
CASSPRRALPYEQYF
TGTGCCAGCTCACCCAGGCGGGCCCTACCCTACGAGCAGTACTTC
>TRBV29-1|TRBD2|TRBJ2-7|.
CSVERGSGSYEQYF
TGCAGCGTTGAAAGGGGTAGCGGGAGCTACGAGCAGTACTTC
>TRBV5-1|.|TRBJ2-1|.
CASSTTGNNEQFF
TGCGCCAGCAGCACAACTGGAAACAATGAGCAGTTCTTC
>TRBV6-1|.|TRBJ2-2|.
CASSALNTGELFF
TGTGCCAGCAGTGCCCTCAACACCGGGGAGCTGTTTTTT
>TRBV5-1|.|TRBJ2-7|.
CASSLWGTRSSYEQYF
TGCGCCAGCAGCTTGTGGGGGACACGGAGCTCCTACGAGCAGTACTTC
>TRBV4-3|TRBD1|TRBJ2-1|.
CASSQAWGTDEQFF
TGCGCCAGCAGCCAGGCTTGGGGGACAGATGAGCAGTTCTTC
>TRBV7-8|TRBD1|TRBJ1-2|.
CASSTRQGVNYGYTF
TGTGCCAGCAGCACGCGACAGGGGGTTAACTATGGCTACACCTTC
>TRBV7-3|TRBD2|TRBJ2-5|.
CASSLSGKETQYF
TGTGCCAGCAGCTTGAGCGGGAAAGAGACCCAGTACTTC
>TRBV28|TRBD2|TRBJ2-7|few
CASSRPPGLAGRHEQYF
TGTGCCAGCAGCCGCCCACCGGGACTAGCGGGACGGCACGAGCAGTACTTC
>TRBV7-9|.|TRBJ2-7|.
CASSSATRGQTYEQYF
TGTGCCAGCAGCTCAGCGACCAGAGGACAGACCTACGAGCAGTACTTC
>TRBV6-1|.|TRBJ1-4|.
CASSTGLGQNEKLFF
TGTGCCAGCAGTACAGGTCTCGGACAAAATGAAAAACTGTTTTTT
>TRBV11-1|.|TRBJ2-5|.
CASSLQGTGEETQYF
TGTGCCAGCAGCCTCCAAGGGACTGGAGAAGAGACCCAGTACTTC